The 7 T cell receptor beta chains given below trace back to one sample, sequenced in a study of blood T cell repertoires in COVID-19. Generated by immunoSEQ multiplex PCR, the TCRdb table keeps only in-frame clones and is missing some. Here the sample spans over 85,000 clones, about nine tenths being singletons. The specimen was peripheral blood. The source is a man aged 18 to 29 with acute or convalescent COVID-19.

The rearrangement uses TRBV5-1 and TRBJ2-2, with 7 bases lining up with TRBD1. This CDR3 contains 14 residues. J was trimmed by 6 bases and V by 0 bases; bases with no gene match: 2. Per germline, CDR1 SGHRS and CDR2 YFSETQ. The CDR3 reads CASSLDGQAGELFF. The CDR3 DNA is TGCGCCAGCAGCTTGGACGGACAGGCCGGGGAGCTGTTTTTT. The variable domain in full, with the rest retrieved from reference TRBV5-1 and TRBJ2-2, is KAGVTQTPRYLIKTRGQQVTLSCSPISGHRSVSWYQQTPGQGLQFLFEYFSETQRNKGNFPGRFSGRQFSNSRSEMNVSTLELGDSALYLCASSLDGQAGELFFGEGSRLTVL.

The chain links TRBV28 to TRBJ2-3, with 9 bases that match TRBD2. V shed 2 bases and J 3 bases; nucleotides not matched to a gene: 9. Germline V gene sequence: CDR1 MDHEN, CDR2 SYDVKM. This CDR3 comprises 17 residues. CDR3 in amino acids: CASSLEVLAGETDTQYF. DNA of the CDR3: TGTGCCAGCAGTTTAGAGGTATTAGCGGGAGAAACAGATACGCAGTATTTT.

The CDR3 DNA is TGTGCCAGTACCCCAACAGGGGCCTATAATTCACCCCTCCACTTT. Translation gives CASTPTGAYNSPLHF. The chain joins TRBV19 to TRBJ1-6, with TRBD1 identical over 7 bases. The V gene's germline CDR1 is LNHDA and CDR2 SQIVND (reference sequence). The CDR3 is 15 residues long. J lost 2 bases, V lost 7 bases, and 5 bases had no gene match.

The chain combines TRBV11-3 with TRBJ2-2; 11 bases line up with TRBD2. This CDR3 has 17 amino acids. The V and J ends lost 5 bases and 4 bases, in that order; junction bases with no gene match: 9. In germline, CDR1 is SGHNT, CDR2 YENEEA. CDR3 loop: CASSPRLAGIGTGELFF. CDR3 bases: TGTGCCAGCAGCCCGAGACTAGCGGGAATAGGCACCGGGGAGCTGTTTTTT. Variable domain in full (rest from reference TRBV11-3 and TRBJ2-2): EAGVVQSPRYKIIEKKQPVAFWCNPISGHNTLYWYLQNLGQGPELLIRYENEEAVDDSQLPKDRFSAERLKGVDSTLKIQPAELGDSAVYLCASSPRLAGIGTGELFFGEGSRLTVL.

The V call is TRBV5-1, the J call TRBJ2-4; D uncertain. The CDR3 is 12 amino acids. V shed 6 bases and J shed 8 bases, with 12 bases lying between them. Germline loops: CDR1 SGHRS, CDR2 YFSETQ. For the CDR3, the DNA is TGCGCCAGCACCCAAGACTTTGACATTCAGTACTTC. It codes for CASTQDFDIQYF.

The CDR3 spells CASSPDRGNQPQHF. The CDR3 bases are TGTGCCAGCAGCCCCGACAGGGGCAATCAGCCCCAGCATTTT. The chain combines TRBV7-9 with TRBJ1-5; 7 bases are a match to TRBD1. This CDR3 region has 14 residues. Losses at the gene ends were 5 bases for V and 2 bases for J; bases not matched to a gene: 3. Germline CDR1 SEHNR, CDR2 FQNEAQ (reference sequence).

This chain joins TRBV6-5 and TRBJ2-5; a possible D gene is TRBD2 (6 bases). Germline lookup yields CDR1 MNHEY and CDR2 SVGAGI. The CDR3 is 16 residues long. The germline V and J ends were trimmed by 0 bases and 4 bases, with 15 bases remaining between them. CDR3 DNA: TGTGCCAGCAGTTACTCATCAAGGATGGGAGGAGAGACCCAGTACTTC. Its translation: CASSYSSRMGGETQYF.